This record covers a single TCR beta chain. The data stem from a study of somatic mutations in cytotoxic T cells in rheumatoid arthritis. Germline CDR1 reads LNHNV; CDR2 reads YYDKDF (reference sequence). This CDR3 has 14 amino acids. V gave up 0 bases and J gave up 0 bases, with 6 bases separating them. Produced via immunoSEQ multiplex PCR; TCRdb's table is partial and in-frame only. The sample lists some 15,000 clones, roughly 77% occurring once. The clonotype comes from an adult with rheumatoid arthritis. The V gene is TRBV15, the J gene TRBJ2-7; D gene unclear. Input material: CD8+ T cells sorted from blood. CDR3: CATSREGISYEQYF. The CDR3 region has the DNA TGTGCCACCAGCAGAGAAGGGATCTCCTACGAGCAGTACTTC.